This T cell receptor (beta chain) was identified during a study of molecular identifiers for immune sequencing clone quantification. Regarding this clonotype: Its specificity is not known.

Broader study findings: Barcode sharing among identical TCR molecules could make large clones appear smaller.

For naive CD8 T cells, sorting used the CD8+CD4-CCR7+CD45RA+ phenotype. Making the bulk TCR libraries relied on previously described methods and listed TCR primers. TCRdb used MiXCR to reprocess the PCR reads, holding one entry per CDR3 protein. The sample records approximately 680,000 distinct CDR3 sequences, 25% being singletons. This CDR3 region has 15 residues. Looked up from germline, CDR1 is LNHDA and CDR2 is SQIVND (reference sequence). Trimming pared 7 bases from V and 4 bases from J, leaving 17 bases between. This receptor was taken from a human donor in good health. Some libraries in this study had Jurkat cell RNA spiked in. The chain is built from TRBV19 and TRBJ2-1; TRBD2 might be the D (7 bases). Material: naive CD8+ T cells from blood, with Jurkat cell RNA spiked in. Subset reported: FACS-sorted CD8+CD4-CCR7+CD45RA+ naive T cells. The DNA of the CDR3 is TGTGCCAGTACCCTGGGGGGGGCCCCGTACAATGAGCAGTTCTTC. Translating it yields CASTLGGAPYNEQFF. Looking up the rest from reference TRBV19 and TRBJ2-1 gives the full variable domain: DGGITQSPKYLFRKEGQNVTLSCEQNLNHDAMYWYRQDPGQGLRLIYYSQIVNDFQKGDIAEGYSVSREKKESFPLTVTSAQKNPTAFYLCASTLGGAPYNEQFFGPGTRLTVL.